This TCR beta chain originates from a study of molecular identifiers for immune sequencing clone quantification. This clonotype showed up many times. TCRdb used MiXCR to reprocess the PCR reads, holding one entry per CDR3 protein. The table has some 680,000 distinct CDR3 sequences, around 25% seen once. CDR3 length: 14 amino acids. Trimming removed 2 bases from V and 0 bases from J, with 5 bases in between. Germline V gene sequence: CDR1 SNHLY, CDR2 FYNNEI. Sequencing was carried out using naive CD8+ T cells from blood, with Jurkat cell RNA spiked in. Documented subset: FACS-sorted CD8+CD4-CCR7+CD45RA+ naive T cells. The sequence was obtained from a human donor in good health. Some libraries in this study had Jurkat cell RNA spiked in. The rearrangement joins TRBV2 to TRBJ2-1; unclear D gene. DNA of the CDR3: TGTGCCAGCAGTGAACCAAACTCCTACAATGAGCAGTTCTTC. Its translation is CASSEPNSYNEQFF.